The 25 T cell receptor beta chains listed next were all sequenced from one sample in a study of monozygotic twins with inflammatory bowel disease. From its re-call of the 5' RACE reads, TCRdb lists each CDR3 protein once, without DNA. The sample holds roughly 170,000 distinct CDR3 sequences. Source material: blood. The receptors were sampled from a human donor with ulcerative colitis or Crohn's disease, or a healthy co-twin of an affected twin (not recorded which).

The rearrangement links TRBV28 to TRBJ2-1; the TCRdb D gene call, TRBD1, has no DNA to confirm it. Looked up from germline, CDR1 is MDHEN and CDR2 is SYDVKM. There are 14 residues in the CDR3. The CDR3 sequence is CASFGGRIYNEQFF.

The V gene is TRBV7-2, the J gene TRBJ2-7; TCRdb picks TRBD2, but there is no DNA to check that call. Germline CDR1 and CDR2: SGHTA and FQGNSA. The CDR3 has 15 residues. This chain's CDR3 is CASSLSRDFSYEQYF. Combining the CDR3 with reference TRBV7-2 and TRBJ2-7 gives the whole variable domain GAGVSQSPSNKVTEKGKDVELRCDPISGHTALYWYRQSLGQGLEFLIYFQGNSAPDKSGLPSDRFSAERTGGSVSTLTIQRTQQEDSAVYLCASSLSRDFSYEQYFGPGTRLTVT.

The rearrangement links TRBV4-3 to TRBJ2-1; the TCRdb D gene call, TRBD1, has no DNA to confirm it. The CDR3 extends over 13 amino acids. Germline loops: CDR1 LGHNA, CDR2 YSLEER. The CDR3 reads CASSQARDRQQFF.

The CDR3 loop is CASSRVGGSYGYTF. The chain has TRBV6-1 and TRBJ1-2; TCRdb selects TRBD1, and the lack of DNA leaves this call unchecked. CDR1 and CDR2 from the germline V gene are MNHNS and SASEGT. The CDR3 is made up of 14 amino acids.

The gene calls are TRBV20-1 and TRBJ1-1; TCRdb's assignment of TRBD1 cannot be checked, as there is no DNA. Germline V gives CDR1 DFQATT, CDR2 SNEGSKA (reference sequence). This CDR3 spans 16 amino acids. CDR3 sequence reads: CSARDYGTVQTTEAFF.

The chain employs TRBV15 and TRBJ1-2. The CDR3 length is 12 residues. Germline CDR1 reads LNHNV; CDR2 reads YYDKDF (reference sequence). The CDR3 sequence is CATSGTTRGYTF.

The chain recombines TRBV12-3 or TRBV12-4 with TRBJ1-5. This CDR3 is 14 amino acids long. CDR3 sequence: CASSSMNSNQPQHF.

This chain joins TRBV29-1 and TRBJ2-2. This CDR3 is built from 13 residues. CDR1 is SQVTM, CDR2 ANQGSEA, per germline. The chain's CDR3 is CSVDGRSRGELFF.

The chain is built from TRBV2 and TRBJ2-7; TCRdb's D gene call, TRBD2, goes unchecked for lack of DNA. The CDR3 has 11 amino acids. Germline values: CDR1 SNHLY, CDR2 FYNNEI. The CDR3 reads CASSVREEQYF.

The chain carries TRBV5-1 and TRBJ2-2; there is no DNA to check the TCRdb D call of TRBD2. Germline assignment: CDR1 SGHRS and CDR2 YFSETQ. This CDR3 region has 15 residues. CDR3 amino acids: CASSLGLENTGELFF.

V and J are TRBV6-4 and TRBJ2-1; TCRdb lists TRBD2, though no DNA is available to test this call. Germline CDR1 MRHNA, CDR2 SNTAGT. The CDR3 sequence is 14 residues long. The CDR3 loop is CASSVQGGYNEQFF.

The CDR3 region is CASRPAGGKGYTF. The chain joins TRBV27 to TRBJ1-2. The CDR3 extends over 13 amino acids. Looked up from germline, CDR1 is MNHEY and CDR2 is SMNVEV (reference sequence).

The chain joins TRBV29-1 to TRBJ1-2; TCRdb's D call, TRBD1, is unchecked because there is no DNA. This CDR3 has 15 residues. In germline, CDR1 is SQVTM, CDR2 ANQGSEA. The CDR3 reads CSVATGGGFNYGYTF.

The genes are TRBV20-1 and TRBJ1-2; the TCRdb D gene call, TRBD1, has no DNA to confirm it. Germline lookup yields CDR1 DFQATT and CDR2 SNEGSKA (reference sequence). The CDR3 is 13 residues long. This CDR3 reads CSAKQGVYYGYTF.

The CDR3 here is CSVERQGMENTEAFF. This rearrangement joins TRBV29-1 to TRBJ1-1; lacking DNA, the TRBD1 call made by TCRdb goes unchecked. Germline values: CDR1 SQVTM, CDR2 ANQGSEA. The CDR3 spans 15 residues.

J is TRBJ2-3 and V is TRBV5-1; TCRdb gives TRBD2 as the D gene, but with no DNA this cannot be confirmed. The CDR3 sequence is 15 residues long. Germline CDR1 SGHRS, CDR2 YFSETQ. The CDR3 sequence is CASSLDGSGPDTQYF.

This chain uses TRBV5-5 with TRBJ1-5. The V gene's germline CDR1 is SGHKS and CDR2 YYEKEE (reference sequence). This CDR3 has 14 residues. The CDR3 sequence: CASSLVGSAQPQHF.

The rearrangement links TRBV7-6 to TRBJ2-5; TCRdb's D gene call, TRBD2, goes unchecked for lack of DNA. The germline gives CDR1 SGHVS, CDR2 FNYEAQ. This CDR3 is built from 17 residues. The CDR3 sequence is CASSLGGYRARQETQYF.

The genes are TRBV5-4 and TRBJ1-2. The CDR3 extends over 14 amino acids. Germline CDR1 and CDR2: SGHNT and YYREEE (reference sequence). CDR3: CASSLDLVVGGYTF.

The V gene is TRBV10-2, the J gene TRBJ2-4; TCRdb returns TRBD1, unconfirmable since there is no DNA. CDR1 WSHSY and CDR2 SAAADI come from the germline V gene. This CDR3 has 13 amino acids. The CDR3 loop reads CASSEGQRNIQYF.

The chain is built from TRBV6-2 or TRBV6-3 and TRBJ2-1; TCRdb returns TRBD2, unconfirmable since there is no DNA. The germline gives CDR1 MNHEY, CDR2 SVGEGT. This CDR3 comprises 16 residues. CDR3 amino acids: CASSYYGRSTYNKQFF.

V is TRBV12-3 or TRBV12-4 and J is TRBJ1-2; TCRdb selects TRBD1, and the lack of DNA leaves this call unchecked. CDR3 length: 14 residues. The CDR3 here is CASRRTGVNYGYTF.

The chain has TRBV30 and TRBJ2-5; TCRdb's assignment of TRBD1 cannot be checked, as there is no DNA. Germline V gene lookup returns CDR1 GTSNPN and CDR2 SVGIG (reference sequence). The CDR3 has 16 residues. Here the CDR3 reads CAWSPGGGAGGETQYF.

The chain joins TRBV3-1 to TRBJ1-2; TCRdb gives TRBD1 as the D gene, but with no DNA this cannot be confirmed. Germline V lookup: CDR1 LGHDT, CDR2 YNNKEL (reference sequence). The CDR3 consists of 15 residues. The CDR3 reads CASSQDTRGNYGYTF.

The rearrangement links TRBV5-1 to TRBJ1-6; TCRdb's D gene call, TRBD1, goes unchecked for lack of DNA. Germline CDR1 and CDR2: SGHRS and YFSETQ. The CDR3 has 16 residues. The CDR3 protein is CASSLAGANYDSPLHF.